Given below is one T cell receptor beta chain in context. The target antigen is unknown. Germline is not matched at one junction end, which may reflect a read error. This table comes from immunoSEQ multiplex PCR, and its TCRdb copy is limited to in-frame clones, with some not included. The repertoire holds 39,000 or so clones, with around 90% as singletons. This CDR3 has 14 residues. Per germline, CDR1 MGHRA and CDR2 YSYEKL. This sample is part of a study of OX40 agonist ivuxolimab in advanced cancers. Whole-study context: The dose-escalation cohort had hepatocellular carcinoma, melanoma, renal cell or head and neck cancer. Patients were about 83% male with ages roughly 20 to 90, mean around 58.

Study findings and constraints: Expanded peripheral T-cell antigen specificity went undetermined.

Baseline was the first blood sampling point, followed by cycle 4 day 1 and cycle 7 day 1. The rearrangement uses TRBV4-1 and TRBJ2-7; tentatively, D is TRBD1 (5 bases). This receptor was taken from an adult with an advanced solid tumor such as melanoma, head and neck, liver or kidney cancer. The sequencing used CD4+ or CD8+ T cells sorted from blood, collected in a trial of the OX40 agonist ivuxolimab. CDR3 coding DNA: TGCGCCAGCAGCTTGAACAGGAACACCTACGTGCAGTACTTC. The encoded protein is CASSLNRNTYVQYF.